A single sample gave rise to the 9 T cell receptor beta chains below, sequenced in a study of T-cell reconstitution after alpha-beta-depleted transplantation in children. This sample's TCRbeta library carried unique molecular identifier barcodes. TCRdb processed the PCR reads anew with MiXCR; each CDR3 protein has one entry. The sample has about 900,000 distinct CDR3 sequences, roughly 29% seen once. Material: PBMCs, mostly from graft donor cells, obtained 360 days after TCRalphabeta/CD19-depleted stem cell transplant. The source of these receptors is a boy under three years old who had a stem cell transplant for SCID, so the T cells may come from the graft donor.

This chain joins TRBV4-2 and TRBJ2-7; TRBD1 or TRBD2 may be the D gene (5 bases each). The germline CDR1 and CDR2 sequences are LGHNA and YNFKEQ. The CDR3 is 15 residues long. With 1 base removed from V and 2 bases from J, the gap between germline ends came to 12 bases. CDR3 sequence: CASSQATGPAYEQYF. For the CDR3, the DNA is TGTGCCAGCAGCCAAGCGACGGGGCCCGCCTACGAGCAGTACTTC.

The V gene is TRBV10-3, the J gene TRBJ2-7; TRBD1 matches 8 bases. V shed 2 bases, J shed 5 bases, and the junction held 5 bases outside the gene matches. This CDR3 contains 14 residues. CDR1 ENHRY and CDR2 SYGVKD come from the germline V gene. The DNA of the CDR3 is TGTGCCATCAGTGAGCTGGCAGGGGGCAACGAGCAGTACTTC. It translates to CAISELAGGNEQYF.

The gene calls are TRBV14 and TRBJ2-7; D gene uncertain. V lost 0 bases, J lost 7 bases, and 10 bases lay in between. Germline V lookup: CDR1 SGHDN, CDR2 FVKESK. The CDR3 loop spans 13 amino acids. The CDR3 bases are TGTGCCAGCAGCCAAGAGTACGGCGGAGAGCAGTACTTC. Its translation is CASSQEYGGEQYF. Using reference TRBV14 and TRBJ2-7 for the parts outside the CDR3, the full variable domain is EAGVTQFPSHSVIEKGQTVTLRCDPISGHDNLYWYRRVMGKEIKFLLHFVKESKQDESGMPNNRFLAERTGGTYSTLKVQPAELEDSGVYFCASSQEYGGEQYFGPGTRLTVT.

This clonotype was observed a few times. The rearrangement joins TRBV21-1 to TRBJ2-5. TRBV21-1 is a recognized pseudogene. The CDR3 consists of 12 residues. The CDR3 DNA sequence: TGTGCCAGCATATTAGCCGAAGAGACCCAGTACTTC. Residues: CASILAEETQYF.

The V gene is TRBV29-1, the J gene TRBJ2-2, with D hard to call. Trimming took off 3 bases at V and 2 bases at J, with 7 bases between the two ends. Germline V gives CDR1 SQVTM, CDR2 ANQGSEA. This CDR3 is 13 amino acids long. Here the CDR3 reads CSVDQQNTGELFF. The CDR3 coding sequence is TGCAGCGTTGACCAACAAAACACCGGGGAGCTGTTTTTT.

This chain uses TRBV10-3 with TRBJ2-3; D may match TRBD1 or TRBD2 (5 bases each). This CDR3 has 18 residues. Trimming pared 1 base from V and 8 bases from J, leaving 25 bases between. The germline gives CDR1 ENHRY, CDR2 SYGVKD. CDR3 region: CAISEWGPDGAASTTQYF. In DNA form, the CDR3 reads TGTGCCATCAGTGAGTGGGGCCCGGACGGGGCAGCGTCTACTACGCAGTATTTT.

The chain joins TRBV10-3 to TRBJ2-7; no clear D gene. The CDR3 contains 13 residues. V lost 10 bases and J lost 0, with 13 bases in between. Germline assignment: CDR1 ENHRY and CDR2 SYGVKD. In DNA form, the CDR3 reads TGTGCCACGAGTGCCACGAGCTCCTACGAGCAGTACTTC. Amino acids: CATSATSSYEQYF.

This clonotype has only a few counts. The genes are TRBV20-1 and TRBJ2-7, with a weak D call TRBD1 (5 bases). The V end was cut by 8 bases, the J end by 5 bases, with 16 bases between. This CDR3 has 12 residues. Germline CDR1 is DFQATT and CDR2 is SNEGSKA (reference sequence). CDR3 sequence (DNA): TGCAGTACCACTTCAGGGTTGCACGAGCAGTACTTC. Translating gives CSTTSGLHEQYF.

This clonotype was recorded a few times. This rearrangement joins TRBV5-1 to TRBJ2-2; perhaps TRBD2 as D (7 bases). Germline values: CDR1 SGHRS, CDR2 YFSETQ. V was cut by 5 bases and J by 7 bases, with 18 bases left in between. The CDR3 is made up of 15 amino acids. The CDR3 here is CASRRRGPQGGELFF. The DNA of the CDR3 is TGCGCCAGCAGGCGGCGGGGGCCTCAGGGCGGGGAGCTGTTTTTT.